This is a list of T cell receptor beta chains from one sample in a study of blood T cell repertoires in COVID-19. This table comes from immunoSEQ multiplex PCR, and its TCRdb copy is limited to in-frame clones, with some not included. In the table there are approximately 280,000 clones, about 82% of which are singletons. Sequenced: peripheral blood. Receptors originate from a man in his fifties or sixties with active or convalescent COVID-19. Each CDR3 is given with its conserved first and last residue. Clone sizes are given selectively: once, few, many, or a class where the clone is expanded.

cdr3_length v_call clone_size cdr3_aa
15 TRBV4-2 . CASSQGGQGREKLFF
18 TRBV15 . CATSRAMGARGNTGELFF
13 TRBV4-3 few CASSQGQGGGYTF
12 TRBV30 . CALAASGNTIYF
15 TRBV5-1 . CASSRGSAGGDEQFF
18 TRBV18 . CASSPLSGASSGANVLTF
14 TRBV29-1 . CSVAFGGPRDEQFF
15 TRBV30 . CAWTHPGLAGGRPFF
17 TRBV7-2 . CASSLSLAGGRDYEQYF
14 TRBV21-1 . CASSGGTGKYEQYF
16 TRBV18 . CASSLTTREGGEKLFF
15 TRBV4-1 many CASTLNSGAAFEAFF
14 TRBV6-6 . CASNRDGETGWQFF